The 30 T cell receptor beta chains listed next were all sequenced from one sample in a study of T cells and Merkel cell carcinoma outcomes (dated by TCRdb to the early 2020s). The method was the immunoSEQ multiplex PCR assay. This is the immuneACCESS table as TCRdb keeps it, with only in-frame sequences that have V and J called. A part of the clones is gone; compared with another copy, unresolved V genes explain less than half, and the rest is unexplained. Counted in this sample were approximately 10,000 clones; nearly 97% of them appeared once. The top ten clonotypes cover 0.8% to 0.95% of the sample. The sequenced material came from tumor tissue from Merkel cell carcinoma. The receptors here all came from a human donor with Merkel cell carcinoma.

The genes are TRBV5-1 and TRBJ2-7; 8 positions agree with TRBD1. Germline values: CDR1 SGHRS, CDR2 YFSETQ. The CDR3 consists of 12 residues. Losses at the gene ends were 4 bases for V and 6 bases for J; bases not matched to a gene: 3. This CDR3 reads CASSPTGVEQYF. CDR3 nucleotides: TGCGCCAGCAGCCCGACAGGGGTCGAGCAGTACTTC.

The chain has TRBV9 and TRBJ2-7; 11 positions match TRBD2. The length of the CDR3 is 17 residues. The germline V gene has CDR1 SGDLS and CDR2 YYNGEE. V shed 4 bases, J shed 5 bases, and the junction held 14 bases outside the gene matches. CDR3 amino acids: CASSFRDSGRAINEQYF. CDR3 nucleotide sequence: TGTGCCAGCAGCTTCCGAGATAGCGGGAGGGCCATTAACGAGCAGTACTTC.

This chain links TRBV5-1 with TRBJ2-7, with 9 positions matching TRBD1. The CDR3 loop spans 14 amino acids. With V trimmed by 4 bases and J by 3 bases, 5 bases remained unmatched. CDR1 and CDR2 (germline): SGHRS, YFSETQ. DNA for the CDR3: TGCGCCAGCAGCGACGGGACAGGGTTCTACGAGCAGTACTTC. Translated, it gives CASSDGTGFYEQYF.

The chain joins TRBV5-1 to TRBJ2-7, with D perhaps TRBD1 (6 bases). V lost 5 bases to trimming and J lost 2 bases, with 17 bases between them. Germline lookup yields CDR1 SGHRS and CDR2 YFSETQ. The CDR3 extends over 15 amino acids. The CDR3, as DNA: TGCGCCAGCAGAATAACGGCAGGGGTCACCTACGAGCAGTACTTC. Its protein is CASRITAGVTYEQYF.

Here the CDR3 reads CASSVGPADPYNEQFF. CDR3 sequence (DNA): TGTGCCAGCAGCGTAGGACCAGCGGACCCCTACAATGAGCAGTTCTTC. The chain joins TRBV9 to TRBJ2-1, with TRBD2 as a possible D gene (5 bases). Per germline, CDR1 SGDLS and CDR2 YYNGEE. The CDR3 covers 16 residues. Trimming stripped 0 bases from V and 2 bases from J, with 12 bases between.

The gene calls are TRBV29-1 and TRBJ2-3, with D perhaps TRBD2 (7 bases). The CDR3 sequence is 16 residues long. Trimming left V 6 bases short and J 2 bases short, with 21 bases between. The germline V gene encodes CDR1 SQVTM and CDR2 ANQGSEA. The CDR3 DNA reads as TGCAGCGTGGGGGGCGGAGAGCGGGGATACACAGATACGCAGTATTTT. Its translation is CSVGGGERGYTDTQYF.

This chain links TRBV4-2 with TRBJ2-1, with 7 bases identical to TRBD2. J was trimmed by 0 bases and V by 0 bases; bases with no gene match: 8. The CDR3 runs to 18 residues. CDR1 is LGHNA and CDR2 is YNFKEQ in the germline V gene. The CDR3 protein is CASSQDAGDQNSYNEQFF. Written as DNA, the CDR3 is TGTGCCAGCAGCCAAGATGCGGGGGACCAAAACTCCTACAATGAGCAGTTCTTC.

The genes are TRBV5-1 and TRBJ2-5; TRBD2 aligns across 9 bases. V lost 4 bases to trimming and J lost 5 bases; unmatched junction nucleotides: 9. This CDR3 region has 15 residues. The germline CDR1 and CDR2 sequences are SGHRS and YFSETQ. The CDR3 region has the DNA TGCGCCAGCAGCCAAATGGGACTAGCCGGGGAGACCCAGTACTTC. This codes for CASSQMGLAGETQYF.

The chain recombines TRBV28 with TRBJ1-2; no clear D gene. The CDR3 contains 12 residues. V was trimmed by 7 bases and J by 8 bases, leaving 14 bases between them. In germline, CDR1 is MDHEN, CDR2 SYDVKM. The CDR3: CASMVIGRGYTF. The CDR3, as DNA: TGTGCCAGCATGGTTATCGGGAGAGGCTACACCTTC.

This chain joins TRBV29-1 and TRBJ2-2; 7 positions match TRBD2. CDR1 and CDR2 from the germline V gene are SQVTM and ANQGSEA. There are 14 residues in the CDR3. V shed 4 bases and J 2 bases; nucleotides not matched to a gene: 4. This CDR3 is CSVVRDYNTGELFF. CDR3 coding DNA: TGCAGCGTTGTGAGGGACTATAACACCGGGGAGCTGTTTTTT.

The rearrangement uses TRBV18 and TRBJ2-1; D possibly corresponds to TRBD2 (5 bases). Germline-derived CDR1 and CDR2 are KGHSH and LQKENI. The CDR3 sequence is 11 residues long. Trimming pared 3 bases from V and 10 bases from J, leaving 7 bases between. The CDR3 DNA is TGTGCCAGCTCACCCGGACTCGAGCAGTTCTTC. Amino acid sequence: CASSPGLEQFF.

Only one count was recorded for this clone. The chain couples TRBV6-5 to TRBJ2-7; D could derive from TRBD1 or TRBD2 (5 bases each). CDR1 MNHEY and CDR2 SVGAGI come from the germline V gene. V lost 4 bases and J lost 6, with 10 bases in between. This CDR3 comprises 12 residues. CDR3 sequence: CASSLGPTEQYF. The CDR3 DNA is TGTGCCAGCAGTTTGGGACCTACCGAGCAGTACTTC.

The rearrangement joins TRBV6-1 to TRBJ1-2; D is unclear. V dropped 4 bases and J dropped 2 bases, with 5 bases sitting between them. The germline V gene encodes CDR1 MNHNS and CDR2 SASEGT. The length of the CDR3 is 12 residues. The CDR3 DNA is TGTGCCAGCAGTGTAGGGAACTATGGCTACACCTTC. Translating it yields CASSVGNYGYTF.

The rearrangement joins TRBV7-8 to TRBJ2-5, with 11 bases matching TRBD1. The CDR3 sequence is 16 residues long. Trimming removed 5 bases from V and 2 bases from J; junction bases left unmatched: 7. Germline-derived CDR1 and CDR2 are SGHVS and FQNEAQ. Here the CDR3 reads CASSTGQGDGQETQYF. CDR3 bases: TGTGCCAGCAGCACGGGACAGGGGGACGGGCAAGAGACCCAGTACTTC.

The count of this clone is one. The genes are TRBV20-1 and TRBJ2-1; the match to TRBD2 covers 11 bases. In germline, CDR1 is DFQATT, CDR2 SNEGSKA (reference sequence). The CDR3 length is 11 residues. CDR3 region: CTASGGNEQFF. DNA for the CDR3: TGCACAGCTAGCGGGGGGAATGAGCAGTTCTTC.

This sequence joins TRBV7-8 and TRBJ1-1; 7 bases line up with TRBD1. Per the germline V gene, CDR1 is SGHVS and CDR2 is FQNEAQ. CDR3 length: 15 amino acids. With 1 base clipped from V and 3 bases from J, the junction kept 5 bases outside the gene matches. The CDR3 DNA sequence: TGTGCCAGCAGCTTAGTGGGACAGAGGGACACTGAAGCTTTCTTT. This encodes CASSLVGQRDTEAFF.

This clone was observed once. V is TRBV27 and J is TRBJ2-3; possibly TRBD2 for D (6 bases). With 2 bases removed from V and 5 bases from J, the gap between germline ends came to 17 bases. The CDR3 contains 16 residues. Germline V gene lookup returns CDR1 MNHEY and CDR2 SMNVEV (reference sequence). The CDR3 coding sequence is TGTGCCAGCAGTTTAACTGGTGGCGGGATGGGAGATACGCAGTATTTT. Protein sequence: CASSLTGGGMGDTQYF.

The chain is built from TRBV9 and TRBJ2-3, with D perhaps TRBD1 (6 bases). Trimming cost V 4 bases and J 1 base, with 13 bases left between them. CDR3 length equals 15 residues. CDR1 is SGDLS and CDR2 is YYNGEE in the germline V gene. CDR3 DNA: TGTGCCAGCAGCCGGAAGACAGGTGGCACAGATACGCAGTATTTT. Translation gives CASSRKTGGTDTQYF.

The chain has TRBV7-9 and TRBJ2-1, with D unresolved. The CDR3 runs to 14 residues. Germline V gene lookup returns CDR1 SEHNR and CDR2 FQNEAQ (reference sequence). V gave up 5 bases and J gave up 8 bases, with 16 bases separating them. CDR3 protein: CASSPGGAIHEQFF. DNA of the CDR3: TGTGCCAGCAGCCCCGGTGGAGCGATCCATGAGCAGTTCTTC.

The chain uses TRBV29-1 and TRBJ2-3; 13 bases map to TRBD2. Germline loops: CDR1 SQVTM, CDR2 ANQGSEA. The CDR3 covers 16 residues. The ends lost 3 bases at V and 4 bases at J; junction bases unmatched: 7. The DNA of the CDR3 is TGCAGCGTTGACTTCTGGACTAGCGGGAGAGCAGATACGCAGTATTTT. Translation gives CSVDFWTSGRADTQYF.

The chain uses TRBV4-3 and TRBJ2-4, with D possibly matching TRBD1 (8 bases). CDR3 size: 16 residues. Trimming shortened V by 3 bases and J by 6 bases, and 18 bases separated the two germline ends. CDR1 is LGHNA and CDR2 is YSLEER in the germline V gene. This chain's CDR3 is CASSQRQGRGVNIQYF. CDR3 nucleotides: TGCGCCAGCAGCCAGAGACAGGGGAGGGGGGTAAACATTCAGTACTTC.

This rearrangement joins TRBV28 to TRBJ2-1, with 9 bases matching TRBD2. Germline V gives CDR1 MDHEN, CDR2 SYDVKM. The CDR3 length is 15 residues. Trimming cost V 1 base and J 7 bases; bases outside gene matches: 5. The CDR3 DNA sequence: TGTGCCAGCAGTTTATTGACTAGCGGACCTAATGAGCAGTTCTTC. Its protein product is CASSLLTSGPNEQFF.

This sequence joins TRBV19 and TRBJ2-7; no firm D call. The CDR3 has 15 residues. The germline V and J ends were trimmed by 5 bases and 3 bases, with 17 bases remaining between them. Per germline, CDR1 LNHDA and CDR2 SQIVND (reference sequence). The CDR3, as DNA: TGTGCCAGTAGTCCTCAAATCGACGAATACTACGAGCAGTACTTC. Its translation is CASSPQIDEYYEQYF.

This chain connects TRBV12-1 to TRBJ1-2; TRBD1, as called in the table, went unchecked against the DNA. TRBV12-1 is reported as a pseudogene. CDR3 length: 14 residues. CDR3 loop: CASSLTTGNYGYTF. DNA for the CDR3: TGTGCCAGCAGCTTGACTACAGGGAACTATGGCTACACCTTC.

This chain uses TRBV30 with TRBJ2-7; 7 nucleotides match TRBD2. V gave up 8 bases and J gave up 4 bases; unmatched junction bases: 11. The CDR3 is 13 residues long. Germline V gives CDR1 GTSNPN, CDR2 SVGIG (reference sequence). CDR3 loop: CALSGARRYEQYF. For the CDR3, the DNA is TGTGCCCTGAGCGGGGCCCGTCGGTACGAGCAGTACTTC.

The chain carries TRBV27 and TRBJ1-5; TRBD1 is a possible D gene (6 bases). V dropped 7 bases and J dropped 3 bases, with 16 bases sitting between them. The CDR3 contains 15 residues. Per the germline V gene, CDR1 is MNHEY and CDR2 is SMNVEV (reference sequence). This CDR3 reads CASTSSGQYNQPQHF. CDR3 DNA sequence: TGTGCCAGCACCTCCTCCGGACAGTACAATCAGCCCCAGCATTTT.

The V and J genes are TRBV27 and TRBJ1-1; no reliable D call. V was cut by 5 bases and J by 6 bases, with 13 bases left in between. Germline lookup yields CDR1 MNHEY and CDR2 SMNVEV (reference sequence). This CDR3 region has 13 residues. The chain's CDR3 is CASSIAGRAEAFF. CDR3 DNA: TGTGCCAGCAGTATTGCCGGGAGGGCTGAAGCTTTCTTT.

The V gene is TRBV7-3, the J gene TRBJ2-1; TRBD2 aligns across 9 bases. Germline V gene lookup returns CDR1 SGHTA and CDR2 FQGTGA. This CDR3 is 14 amino acids long. The junction had 0 bases not matched to a gene; V was cut back by 0 bases and J by 6 bases. The CDR3 DNA sequence: TGTGCCAGCAGCTTAACGGGACTAGCCAATGAGCAGTTCTTC. It codes for CASSLTGLANEQFF.

The chain combines TRBV29-1 with TRBJ2-3, with no clear D. This CDR3 contains 12 residues. Germline CDR1 is SQVTM and CDR2 is ANQGSEA. V gave up 4 bases and J gave up 0 bases, with 5 bases separating them. The chain's CDR3 is CSVAGSTDTQYF. CDR3 in DNA: TGCAGCGTTGCCGGAAGCACAGATACGCAGTATTTT.

This chain joins TRBV19 and TRBJ1-5; 8 bases match TRBD1. CDR1 LNHDA and CDR2 SQIVND come from the germline V gene (reference sequence). V was pared by 4 bases and J by 2 bases, with 10 bases of the junction left unmatched. This CDR3 has 17 residues. The CDR3 loop reads CASSKVEGQGGNQPQHF. CDR3 bases: TGTGCCAGTAGTAAGGTGGAAGGACAGGGAGGCAATCAGCCCCAGCATTTT.